The rows below give T cell receptor beta chains drawn from one sample of a study of blood T cell repertoires in COVID-19. Produced via immunoSEQ multiplex PCR; TCRdb's table is partial and in-frame only. The sample contains more than 110,000 clones, approximately 83% of which appear only once. Input material: peripheral blood. The source is a woman in her sixties or seventies with acute or convalescent COVID-19. Both conserved end residues are part of each CDR3. D genes are given only for firm matches. The size field is filled for only some rows; it gives once, few, many or a size class.

v_gene	j_gene	d_gene	abundance	CDR3aa	CDR3nt
TRBV27	TRBJ2-2	TRBD1	NA	CASSLGQGVVGELFF	TGTGCCAGCAGTTTAGGTCAGGGGGTTGTGGGGGAGCTGTTTTTT
TRBV5-1	TRBJ2-3	TRBD1	NA	CASSLKGARTDTQYF	TGCGCCAGCAGCTTGAAGGGGGCGCGCACAGATACGCAGTATTTT
TRBV6-5	TRBJ1-1	NA	NA	CASRQDSFTEAFF	TGTGCCAGCAGACAAGACAGCTTCACTGAAGCTTTCTTT
TRBV19	TRBJ2-4	TRBD1	NA	CASSSTGADIQYF	TGTGCCAGTAGTTCGACAGGGGCGGACATTCAGTACTTC
TRBV6-1	TRBJ2-3	NA	NA	CASSEGPHTDTQYF	TGTGCCAGCAGTGAAGGGCCCCACACAGATACGCAGTATTTT
TRBV4-1	TRBJ1-1	TRBD1	few	CASSPQRGLKNTEAFF	TGCGCCAGCAGCCCGCAAAGGGGGCTCAAGAACACTGAAGCTTTCTTT
TRBV19	TRBJ1-1	NA	many	CASSANWGGKTEAFF	TGTGCCAGTAGTGCTAATTGGGGAGGAAAAACTGAAGCTTTCTTT
TRBV2	TRBJ1-5	NA	NA	CASSLGINNQPQHF	TGTGCCAGCAGTCTCGGGATAAACAATCAGCCCCAGCATTTT
TRBV30	TRBJ1-2	NA	NA	CAWSGSFQGLYGYTF	TGTGCCTGGAGTGGGAGCTTCCAGGGCCTCTATGGCTACACCTTC
TRBV12-3/TRBV12-4	TRBJ1-1	NA	once	CASSLERVLGAFF	TGTGCCAGCAGTTTGGAGCGGGTCTTGGGGGCTTTCTTT
TRBV23-1	TRBJ2-1	NA	NA	CATKGGMRKFF	TGCGCCACTAAAGGGGGAATGAGGAAGTTCTTC
TRBV5-1	TRBJ1-4	NA	NA	CASSSRGMDEKLFF	TGCGCCAGCAGCTCTCGGGGGATGGATGAAAAACTGTTTTTT
TRBV13	TRBJ2-7	TRBD2	NA	CASSLGLAKYEQYF	TGTGCCAGCAGCTTAGGACTAGCGAAATACGAGCAGTACTTC
TRBV24-1	TRBJ2-2	NA	NA	CATSDFTGTGELFF	TGTGCCACCAGTGATTTCACAGGGACCGGGGAGCTGTTTTTT
TRBV19	TRBJ2-1	NA	NA	CASSISRGSGNEQFF	TGTGCCAGTAGTATCAGTCGGGGTTCCGGGAATGAGCAGTTCTTC
TRBV7-3	TRBJ1-1	NA	NA	CASSYSRNTEAFF	TGTGCCAGCAGCTATTCCCGTAACACTGAAGCTTTCTTT
TRBV19	TRBJ2-1	TRBD2	NA	CASAGTSGPRGGSYNEQFF	TGTGCCAGCGCCGGGACTAGCGGGCCCAGAGGGGGCTCCTACAATGAGCAGTTCTTC
TRBV30	TRBJ2-1	NA	NA	CAWSALGRGEQFF	TGTGCCTGGAGTGCGCTAGGTAGAGGTGAGCAGTTCTTC
TRBV5-1	TRBJ2-7	NA	NA	CASAGGTHGSSYEQYF	TGCGCCAGCGCTGGGGGCACACACGGTAGCTCCTACGAGCAGTACTTC
TRBV11-2	TRBJ1-1	NA	NA	CASSSPTGMPPEAFF	TGTGCCAGCAGCTCCCCAACAGGGATGCCCCCTGAAGCTTTCTTT
TRBV4-2	TRBJ1-2	TRBD1	NA	CASSQAPDRVDNYGYTF	TGTGCCAGCAGCCAAGCCCCGGACAGGGTCGATAACTATGGCTACACCTTC
TRBV9	TRBJ1-1	NA	once	CASSPGGASLTEAFF	TGTGCCAGCAGCCCCGGGGGGGCCTCGCTTACTGAAGCTTTCTTT
TRBV10-3	TRBJ2-1	NA	few	CAISESEGQFF	TGTGCCATCAGTGAGTCTGAGGGGCAGTTCTTC
TRBV7-9	TRBJ2-7	NA	few	CASSPGYEQYF	TGTGCCAGCAGCCCGGGATACGAGCAGTACTTC
TRBV30	TRBJ1-2	NA	NA	CAWSRSYGYTF	TGTGCCTGGAGTAGGAGTTATGGCTACACCTTC
TRBV6-6	TRBJ1-6	NA	NA	CASIPTASSYNSPLHF	TGTGCCAGCATCCCTACGGCTAGCTCCTATAATTCACCCCTCCACTTT
TRBV7-9	TRBJ2-1	TRBD2	once	CASSLAAVGGSGQFF	TGTGCCAGCAGCTTAGCGGCTGTTGGCGGGAGTGGTCAGTTCTTC
TRBV28	TRBJ2-5	TRBD1	NA	CASSARGQGAETQYF	TGTGCCAGCAGTGCCCGGGGACAGGGGGCCGAGACCCAGTACTTC
TRBV6-5	TRBJ2-7	TRBD2	NA	CASTSGSYEQYF	TGTGCCAGTACTAGCGGGAGCTACGAGCAGTACTTC
TRBV5-1	TRBJ1-1	NA	NA	CASSRTDLNTEAFF	TGCGCCAGCAGCAGGACAGACCTTAACACTGAAGCTTTCTTT
TRBV3-1/TRBV3-2	TRBJ1-2	TRBD1	NA	CASSQAGGRTGSYGYTF	TGTGCCAGCAGCCAAGCGGGGGGCCGGACAGGGAGTTATGGCTACACCTTC
TRBV3-1/TRBV3-2	TRBJ1-6	NA	NA	CASSQMSDNSPLHF	TGTGCCAGCAGCCAAATGAGCGATAATTCACCCCTCCACTTT
TRBV19	TRBJ1-3	TRBD1	NA	CASRPQGASGNTIYF	TGTGCCAGTAGGCCACAGGGGGCTTCTGGAAACACCATATATTTT
TRBV19	TRBJ1-3	TRBD1	NA	CASRQGANTIYF	TGTGCCAGTAGACAGGGGGCTAACACCATATATTTT
TRBV6-5	TRBJ2-3	TRBD2	few	CASRRQREGLYTQYF	TGTGCCAGCAGGAGGCAGCGGGAGGGCCTTTATACGCAGTATTTT
TRBV5-5	TRBJ1-2	NA	NA	CATFTRGGRSLYGYTF	TGTGCCACCTTCACTAGGGGGGGCCGATCGCTCTATGGCTACACCTTC
TRBV4-2	TRBJ1-5	NA	NA	CASSGVGLTVVDQPQHF	TGTGCCAGCAGCGGAGTGGGACTGACTGTCGTAGATCAGCCCCAGCATTTT
TRBV19	TRBJ1-6	NA	NA	CASSIGQLYSPLHF	TGTGCCAGTAGTATTGGACAGTTGTATTCACCCCTCCACTTT
TRBV3-1/TRBV3-2	TRBJ1-2	NA	NA	CASSQDFSGVRYTF	TGTGCCAGCAGCCAAGATTTCAGCGGGGTTCGCTACACCTTC
TRBV7-9	TRBJ2-3	NA	NA	CASSLMPTSTDTQYF	TGTGCCAGCAGCTTAATGCCGACTAGCACAGATACGCAGTATTTT
TRBV7-3	TRBJ2-2	TRBD2	NA	CASSLSSGRLGELFF	TGTGCCAGCAGCTTATCTAGCGGGAGACTAGGGGAGCTGTTTTTT
TRBV28	TRBJ1-5	NA	once	CASILRGYLNQPQHF	TGTGCCAGCATTTTGCGGGGTTACCTTAATCAGCCCCAGCATTTT
TRBV4-1	TRBJ2-3	NA	NA	CASSQDTSGLSTDTQYF	TGCGCCAGCAGCCAAGATACGAGCGGCCTTAGCACAGATACGCAGTATTTT
TRBV30	TRBJ2-3	NA	NA	CAWSRGYGDPVYTQYF	TGTGCCTGGAGTAGGGGGTATGGCGACCCGGTCTATACGCAGTATTTT
TRBV18	TRBJ2-7	TRBD1	NA	CASSSDRDNSYEQYF	TGTGCCAGCTCATCGGACAGGGACAACTCCTACGAGCAGTACTTC
TRBV7-6	TRBJ2-3	NA	once	CASSHDRGSIDTQYF	TGTGCCAGCAGTCACGATCGAGGATCGATTGATACGCAGTATTTT
TRBV14	TRBJ2-7	NA	NA	CASSQVEGFTEQYF	TGTGCCAGCAGCCAAGTGGAGGGTTTCACTGAGCAGTACTTC
TRBV5-1	TRBJ1-2	TRBD1	NA	CASSLAGTAYGYTF	TGCGCCAGCAGCTTAGCCGGGACAGCCTATGGCTACACCTTC
TRBV14	TRBJ2-3	TRBD1	NA	CASSLGQVTDTQYF	TGTGCCAGCAGCCTCGGACAGGTCACAGATACGCAGTATTTT
TRBV11-2	TRBJ1-1	NA	NA	CASSQHVSTEAFF	TGTGCCAGCAGCCAACACGTAAGCACTGAAGCTTTCTTT